These T cell receptor beta chains were read from a single sample in a study of OX40 agonist ivuxolimab in advanced cancers. Generated by immunoSEQ multiplex PCR, the TCRdb table keeps only in-frame clones and is missing some. The table has about 100,000 clones, approximately 87% seen once. The material sequenced was CD4+ or CD8+ T cells sorted from blood, taken in a trial of the OX40 agonist ivuxolimab. Every receptor here comes from an adult with an advanced solid tumor such as melanoma, head and neck, liver or kidney cancer. Each CDR3 is given with its conserved first and last residue. D genes are given only for firm matches. Rows give clone size only sometimes, using once, few, many, or a class for an expanded clone.

clone_size,v_call,j_call,d_call,cdr3_nt,cdr3_aa
NA,TRBV30,TRBJ1-2,NA,TGTGCCTGGGCCCGGGCGTACCCTCAATCTGGGAACTATGGCTACACCTTC,CAWARAYPQSGNYGYTF
NA,TRBV12-5,TRBJ1-2,NA,TGTGCTAGTGGCCGTACCCAGGTCGGGAGCTATGGCTACACCTTC,CASGRTQVGSYGYTF
few,TRBV30,TRBJ1-1,NA,TGTGCCTGGAGGTTGACAGAGAACACTGAAGCTTTCTTT,CAWRLTENTEAFF
NA,TRBV19,TRBJ2-7,TRBD2,TGTGCCAGTAGATCTGTCGGGACTATACCTTACGAGCAGTACTTC,CASRSVGTIPYEQYF
NA,TRBV30,TRBJ2-3,TRBD1,TGTGCCTGGAGTGTACTAAGGACAGGGAGCTACATGGCCCCAGATACGCAGTATTTT,CAWSVLRTGSYMAPDTQYF
NA,TRBV6-6,TRBJ2-5,TRBD2,TGTGCCAGCAGTTCAGCGGGAGGGGGGCAAGAGACCCAGTACTTC,CASSSAGGGQETQYF
once,TRBV19,TRBJ2-7,TRBD1,TGTGCCAGTAGTGCCGTAGGACAGGACCACTACGAGCAGTACTTC,CASSAVGQDHYEQYF
NA,TRBV7-8,TRBJ1-5,TRBD1,TGTGCCAGCAGCTTATGGGGGACAGGAGGATTGCCCCAGCATTTT,CASSLWGTGGLPQHF
NA,TRBV19,TRBJ1-2,TRBD1,TGTGCCACCACGAGGACAGGCTATGGCTACACCTTC,CATTRTGYGYTF
NA,TRBV28,TRBJ2-3,NA,TGTGCCATCGGGGAGAGGGGCACAGATACGCAGTATTTT,CAIGERGTDTQYF
NA,TRBV21-1,TRBJ1-5,NA,TGTGCCAGCAGCAAAAGTAAAAGGACAGGGGCTCAGCCCCAGCATTTT,CASSKSKRTGAQPQHF
NA,TRBV23-1,TRBJ1-3,NA,TGCGCCAGCCGCCAATCCGAGGGGGGGGCTAATGGAAACACCATATATTTT,CASRQSEGGANGNTIYF
few,TRBV19,TRBJ1-2,NA,TGTGCCAGTATTGACAGGAACCATAACTATGGCTACACCTTC,CASIDRNHNYGYTF
NA,TRBV2,TRBJ1-1,TRBD1,TGTGCCAGCAGTAGAGAGCAGGGGGCCGGCACTGAAGCTTTCTTT,CASSREQGAGTEAFF
NA,TRBV6-6,TRBJ1-4,NA,TGTGCCAGCAGAAATGGACAGACTGCAACTAATGAAAAACTGTTTTTT,CASRNGQTATNEKLFF
few,TRBV7-2,TRBJ2-3,TRBD2,TGTGCCAGCAGCTTCCTAGTAGCGGGAGGGCGCACAGATACGCAGTATTTT,CASSFLVAGGRTDTQYF